The next 17 T cell receptor beta chains were all read from a single sample in a study of T cell responses to AZD1222 COVID-19 vaccine. The method was immunoSEQ multiplex PCR; TCRdb's version includes in-frame clones alone and lacks a portion of them. The sample gives around 150,000 clones, under 95% of which show up once; less than 4.5% is in the top ten. The specimen was peripheral blood, collected on day 0 of MenACWY control vaccination. All receptors derive from an adult in good health.

The chain links TRBV11-3 to TRBJ2-2, with 9 bases matching TRBD1. In germline, CDR1 is SGHNT, CDR2 YENEEA. The CDR3 loop spans 15 amino acids. Trimming at V came to 4 bases and at J to 5 bases, leaving 5 bases not matched to a gene. The CDR3 DNA sequence: TGTGCCAGCAGCTGGGACAGGGTGAAAACCGGGGAGCTGTTTTTT. It translates to CASSWDRVKTGELFF.

This clone was found once. V gene TRBV28 combines with J gene TRBJ1-5; D might be TRBD1 (5 bases). CDR1 is MDHEN, CDR2 SYDVKM, per germline. This CDR3 comprises 15 residues. Deletions cut 3 bases from V and 4 bases from J, with 13 bases between. CDR3 protein: CASSFGGSANQPQHF. CDR3 nucleotides: TGTGCCAGCAGTTTCGGGGGGTCGGCTAATCAGCCCCAGCATTTT.

The chain links TRBV5-1 to TRBJ2-2; tentative D call: TRBD2 (5 bases). There are 14 residues in the CDR3. CDR1 is SGHRS, CDR2 YFSETQ, per germline. V lost 0 bases and J lost 7, with 10 bases in between. The CDR3 nucleotides are TGCGCCAGCAGCTTGGAGGGAGCGATCGGGGAGCTGTTTTTT. Residues: CASSLEGAIGELFF.

The chain carries TRBV20-1 and TRBJ1-1; D gene uncertain. V lost 6 bases to trimming and J lost 1 base, with 9 bases between them. CDR3 length: 12 amino acids. CDR1 DFQATT and CDR2 SNEGSKA come from the germline V gene (reference sequence). The CDR3 reads CSASQQNTEAFF. The CDR3, as DNA: TGCAGTGCCAGTCAACAGAACACTGAAGCTTTCTTT.

The V and J genes are TRBV28 and TRBJ2-1, with 8 bases lining up with TRBD1. The J segment lost 12 bases and the V segment lost 1 base, leaving 8 bases of the junction unmatched. Germline CDR1 is MDHEN and CDR2 is SYDVKM. This CDR3 comprises 14 residues. CDR3 in amino acids: CASSLYSSGGWQFF. In nucleotides, the CDR3 is TGTGCCAGCAGTTTATACTCATCAGGGGGCTGGCAGTTCTTC.

The V and J genes are TRBV19 and TRBJ2-7; tentative D call: TRBD2 (5 bases). Germline assignment: CDR1 LNHDA and CDR2 SQIVND (reference sequence). There are 14 residues in the CDR3. Trimming left V 2 bases short and J 2 bases short, with 10 bases between. Here the CDR3 reads CASSIRGPTYEQYF. In DNA form, the CDR3 reads TGTGCCAGTAGTATACGGGGTCCGACCTACGAGCAGTACTTC.

The chain has TRBV28 and TRBJ2-1; 10 bases are a match to TRBD2. V dropped 7 bases and J dropped 6; count of bases not matched to a gene: 12. CDR1 and CDR2 (germline): MDHEN, SYDVKM. The CDR3 contains 16 residues. CDR3 region: CASILQGTSARNEQFF. CDR3 sequence (DNA): TGTGCCAGCATCTTACAAGGGACTAGCGCCCGCAATGAGCAGTTCTTC.

The rearrangement links TRBV19 to TRBJ1-5; 7 bases line up with TRBD1. CDR3 length: 15 residues. The germline gives CDR1 LNHDA, CDR2 SQIVND (reference sequence). Germline trimming cut 3 bases from V and 6 bases from J; bases unmatched to any gene: 8. The CDR3 sequence: CASSMGQFVGQPQHF. The CDR3 bases are TGTGCCAGTAGTATGGGACAGTTTGTTGGTCAGCCCCAGCATTTT.

This clone turned up a few times. The DNA of the CDR3 is TGTGCCAGCGGATATAGCAATCAGCCCCAGCATTTT. Encoded protein: CASGYSNQPQHF. The rearrangement uses TRBV2 and TRBJ1-5, with D hard to call. The CDR3 has 12 amino acids. The germline CDR1 and CDR2 sequences are SNHLY and FYNNEI. Trimming took 8 bases from V and 0 from J, leaving 5 bases between them.

J is TRBJ1-2 and V is TRBV20-1; tentatively, D is TRBD1 (6 bases). CDR1 and CDR2 from the germline V gene are DFQATT and SNEGSKA (reference sequence). The V gene lost 3 bases and the J gene lost 5 bases, with 13 bases spanning the gap. The CDR3 totals 13 residues. This CDR3 is CSASDGGVYGYTF. In DNA form, the CDR3 reads TGCAGTGCTAGTGACGGGGGCGTGTATGGCTACACCTTC.

The chain combines TRBV29-1 with TRBJ2-2; 7 positions match TRBD1. The CDR3 is 15 amino acids. In germline, CDR1 is SQVTM, CDR2 ANQGSEA. V trimming: 7 bases; J trimming: 1 base; junction bases outside the gene matches: 9. The CDR3 coding sequence is TGCAGCGCCCGATGGGGACAGCTGAACACCGGGGAGCTGTTTTTT. This gives the protein CSARWGQLNTGELFF.

The table lists this clone with a count of one. This chain uses TRBV9 with TRBJ2-1; 11 bases line up with TRBD2. Germline V gives CDR1 SGDLS, CDR2 YYNGEE. V dropped 0 bases and J dropped 9; count of bases not matched to a gene: 8. CDR3 length: 16 residues. In DNA form, the CDR3 reads TGTGCCAGCAGCGTAGCGGTACTAGCGGGAGACGGTGAGCAGTTCTTC. This encodes CASSVAVLAGDGEQFF. Supplemented by reference TRBV9 and TRBJ2-1, the full variable domain reads DSGVTQTPKHLITATGQRVTLRCSPRSGDLSVYWYQQSLDQGLQFLIQYYNGEERAKGNILERFSAQQFPDLHSELNLSSLELGDSALYFCASSVAVLAGDGEQFFGPGTRLTVL.

The chain uses TRBV7-3 and TRBJ2-2; 9 bases line up with TRBD2. CDR1 is SGHTA and CDR2 is FQGTGA in the germline V gene. V gave up 2 bases and J gave up 6 bases; unmatched junction bases: 4. CDR3 length equals 15 residues. CDR3 loop: CASSLWVAGAGELFF. As DNA, the CDR3 is TGTGCCAGCAGCTTATGGGTAGCGGGAGCCGGGGAGCTGTTTTTT.

For this clone: Other DNA sequences within the sample encode an identical CDR3. The CDR3 protein is CASSPLGVGQPQHF. CDR3 DNA: TGCGCCAGCAGCCCACTGGGGGTCGGTCAGCCCCAGCATTTT. This chain links TRBV5-1 with TRBJ1-5; D is possibly TRBD1 (5 bases). The V gene's germline CDR1 is SGHRS and CDR2 YFSETQ. V lost 4 bases and J 6 bases, leaving 14 bases between the germline ends. CDR3 size: 14 residues.

This chain uses TRBV7-4 with TRBJ1-3; the D is unclear. The germline CDR1 and CDR2 sequences are SGHVT and SQSDAQ. Trimming left V 3 bases short and J 0 bases short, with 6 bases between. The CDR3 length is 14 residues. The CDR3 protein is CASSLGCSGNTIYF. In DNA form, the CDR3 reads TGTGCCAGCAGCTTGGGATGCTCTGGAAACACCATATATTTT.

This clone was seen only once. This chain links TRBV7-9 with TRBJ2-1, with 7 bases fitting TRBD1. The CDR3 contains 15 residues. Germline V gene sequence: CDR1 SEHNR, CDR2 FQNEAQ (reference sequence). Unmatched junction bases numbered 11, after V lost 4 bases and J lost 8 bases. CDR3 sequence (DNA): TGTGCCAGCAGCTCCGACAGGGTGAAAAATGATGAGCAGTTCTTC. As protein: CASSSDRVKNDEQFF.

The rearrangement joins TRBV10-1 to TRBJ2-2; 14 bases agree with TRBD2. CDR1 is WNHNN and CDR2 is SYGVQD in the germline V gene (reference sequence). The trim removed 6 bases at V and 6 bases at J, leaving 3 bases unmatched. The CDR3 contains 15 residues. The CDR3 sequence: CASSPGLAGAGELFF. For the CDR3, the DNA is TGCGCCAGCAGCCCGGGACTAGCGGGAGCCGGGGAGCTGTTTTTT.